What follows are 13 T cell receptor beta chains derived from one specimen sequenced in a study of CD8+CD57+ T cells in acquired aplastic anemia. Patients chosen for sequencing had shown CD8+CD57+ cell expansion by flow cytometry. Genomic DNA provided the template from which TCR beta VDJ and CDR3 profiles were obtained. From the reads, TCRdb called clonotypes with MiXCR, one entry per CDR3 protein. This sample carries 150,000 to 200,000 distinct CDR3 sequences, around 48% of them seen once, and the ten largest clones take about 30%. The sequencing input was sorted CD4+, CD8+, or CD8+CD57+ T cells (not recorded which) from PBMCs. Every receptor here comes from a human donor with aplastic anemia.

The chain employs TRBV19 and TRBJ2-5; no clear D gene. This CDR3 contains 14 residues. CDR1 is LNHDA and CDR2 is SQIVND in the germline V gene (reference sequence). The V and J ends lost 5 bases and 13 bases respectively, with 23 bases between them. The DNA of the CDR3 is TGTGCCAGTAGTTATTCCAGGACCTCGACCACGTGGTACTTC. Translation: CASSYSRTSTTWYF.

This clonotype was observed a few times. The chain uses TRBV2 and TRBJ2-7; possibly TRBD1 or TRBD2 for D (5 bases each). Germline V gene lookup returns CDR1 SNHLY and CDR2 FYNNEI. Trimming shortened V by 4 bases and J by 6 bases, and 16 bases separated the two germline ends. This CDR3 contains 14 residues. The CDR3 DNA follows: TGTGCCAGCAGTGGTCTCGTCAAAGGGACCGAGCAGTACTTC. The encoded protein is CASSGLVKGTEQYF.

For this clonotype: In this CDR3 the conserved last residue, phenylalanine or tryptophan, is missing, so a read error is likely. It is unclear where the CDR3 begins or ends on the DNA, so no DNA is shown, and the CDR3 is as TCRdb lists it. The chain combines TRBV10-3 with TRBJ1-2. The CDR3 numbers 8 amino acids, ends counted. Looked up from germline, CDR1 is ENHRY and CDR2 is SYGVKD. Here the CDR3 reads CAISPRLS.

This clonotype was counted ten times or more. V usage is TRBV19 and J usage is TRBJ2-5, with 7 bases matching TRBD2. Germline V gene data show CDR1 as LNHDA and CDR2 as SQIVND (reference sequence). The CDR3 contains 15 residues. The trim removed 4 bases at V and 4 bases at J, leaving 9 bases unmatched. For the CDR3, the DNA is TGTGCCAGTAGTACCCCCCGTTGGGAGGGAGAGACCCAGTACTTC. Amino acids: CASSTPRWEGETQYF.

This clonotype has more than one count but fewer than ten. V and J are TRBV6-2 or TRBV6-3 and TRBJ2-1; 8 nucleotides match TRBD1. V lost 0 bases and J lost 3; bases outside the gene matches: 4. The germline V gene encodes CDR1 MNHEY and CDR2 SVGEGT. This CDR3 comprises 16 residues. The DNA of the CDR3 is TGTGCCAGCAGTTACTCGGACAGGGCAGTCTACAATGAGCAGTTCTTC. It yields the protein CASSYSDRAVYNEQFF.

The genes are TRBV20-1 and TRBJ1-5; 8 positions agree with TRBD1. With 2 bases clipped from V and 0 bases from J, the junction kept 3 bases outside the gene matches. Looked up from germline, CDR1 is DFQATT and CDR2 is SNEGSKA (reference sequence). This CDR3 is built from 15 residues. CDR3 DNA: TGCAGTGCTAGAATCACAGGGGGTAGCAATCAGCCCCAGCATTTT. This codes for CSARITGGSNQPQHF.

The rearrangement links TRBV5-1 to TRBJ2-7; 8 bases are shared with TRBD2. There are 15 residues in the CDR3. The germline V gene encodes CDR1 SGHRS and CDR2 YFSETQ. V lost 0 bases, J lost 7 bases, and 9 bases stayed unmatched. This CDR3 is CASSLEEGSGTEQYF. CDR3 in DNA: TGCGCCAGCAGCTTGGAAGAGGGTAGCGGGACGGAGCAGTACTTC.

The table lists this clonotype with a count of one. The V and J genes are TRBV20-1 and TRBJ1-2, with D perhaps matching TRBD1 (5 bases). The germline CDR1 and CDR2 sequences are DFQATT and SNEGSKA (reference sequence). With 6 bases removed from V and 4 bases from J, the gap between germline ends came to 12 bases. The CDR3 runs to 12 residues. In nucleotides, the CDR3 is TGCAGTGCGACAGACCAATTCTATGGCTACACCTTC. This codes for CSATDQFYGYTF.

V and J are TRBV24-1 and TRBJ1-2; tentative D call: TRBD1 (5 bases). The CDR3 loop spans 14 amino acids. Germline V gene sequence: CDR1 KGHDR, CDR2 SFDVKD. Between the trimmed V and J ends, which lost 5 bases and 4 bases, there was a span of 13 bases. This CDR3 reads CATSGKGRSYGYTF. Here the CDR3 DNA reads TGTGCCACCAGTGGCAAGGGGCGTTCCTATGGCTACACCTTC.

This clonotype showed up many times. The CDR3 DNA sequence: TGTGCCAGCGGAGTCAGAGACAGGGACTATGGCTACACCTTC. As protein: CASGVRDRDYGYTF. V usage is TRBV7-9 and J usage is TRBJ1-2, with 7 bases lining up with TRBD1. Trimming at V came to 8 bases and at J to 3 bases, leaving 9 bases not matched to a gene. Per germline, CDR1 SEHNR and CDR2 FQNEAQ (reference sequence). The CDR3 runs to 14 residues.

This clonotype occurred many times. The chain carries TRBV12-3 or TRBV12-4 and TRBJ2-1, with 9 bases identical to TRBD2. The CDR3 contains 16 residues. J was trimmed by 8 bases and V by 7 bases; bases with no gene match: 15. CDR3 amino acids: CASTPGLAQLGYEQFF. DNA for the CDR3: TGTGCCAGCACCCCGGGACTAGCTCAACTCGGGTATGAGCAGTTCTTC.

In its sample, this clonotype was seen a few times. This chain connects TRBV30 to TRBJ1-2; D uncertain. The CDR3 is 14 amino acids. Germline V gene lookup returns CDR1 GTSNPN and CDR2 SVGIG (reference sequence). V was pared by 5 bases and J by 0 bases, with 13 bases between. The CDR3 sequence: CAWAWVGANYGYTF. In DNA form, the CDR3 reads TGTGCCTGGGCATGGGTAGGAGCTAACTATGGCTACACCTTC. Combining the CDR3 with reference TRBV30 and TRBJ1-2 gives the whole variable domain SQTIHQWPATLVQPVGSPLSLECTVEGTSNPNLYWYRQAAGRGLQLLFYSVGIGQISSEVPQNLSASRPQDRQFILSSKKLLLSDSGFYLCAWAWVGANYGYTFGSGTRLTVV.

This clonotype was counted only a few times. The V and J genes are TRBV29-1 and TRBJ2-7; D unclear. The CDR3 loop spans 11 amino acids. The V gene's germline CDR1 is SQVTM and CDR2 ANQGSEA. V shed 3 bases and J shed 3 bases, with 6 bases lying between them. DNA of the CDR3: TGCAGCGTTGAGGTCCTCTACGAGCAGTACTTC. Translated, it gives CSVEVLYEQYF.